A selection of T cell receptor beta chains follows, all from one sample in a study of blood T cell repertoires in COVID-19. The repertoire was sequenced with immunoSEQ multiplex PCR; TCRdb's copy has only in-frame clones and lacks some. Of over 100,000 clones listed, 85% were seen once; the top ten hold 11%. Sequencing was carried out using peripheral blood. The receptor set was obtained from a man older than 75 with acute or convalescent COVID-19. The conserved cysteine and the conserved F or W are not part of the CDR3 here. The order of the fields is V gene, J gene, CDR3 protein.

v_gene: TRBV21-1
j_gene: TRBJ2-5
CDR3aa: ASSKEGAETQY

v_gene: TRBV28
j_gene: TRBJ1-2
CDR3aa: ASSVLQATNYGYT

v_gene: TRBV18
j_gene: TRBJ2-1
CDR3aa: ASSLKEGAEQF

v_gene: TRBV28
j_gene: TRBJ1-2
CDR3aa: ASSLGSADYGYT

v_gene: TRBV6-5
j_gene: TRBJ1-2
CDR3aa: ASSGGYGYT

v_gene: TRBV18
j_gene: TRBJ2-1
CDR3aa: ASSPLRLAGNNEQF

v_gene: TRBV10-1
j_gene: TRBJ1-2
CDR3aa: ASSEAESTSKDSLVSYGYT

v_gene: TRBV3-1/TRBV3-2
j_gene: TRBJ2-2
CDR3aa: ASSPRQANTGELF

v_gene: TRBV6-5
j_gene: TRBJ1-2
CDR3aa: ASRDTVGYYGYT

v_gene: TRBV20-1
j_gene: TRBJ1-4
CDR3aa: SANLGKELF

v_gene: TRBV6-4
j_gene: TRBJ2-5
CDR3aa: ASRWGTHHPGEETQY

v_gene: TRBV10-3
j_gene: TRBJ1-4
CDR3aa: AISEGQGFEKLF

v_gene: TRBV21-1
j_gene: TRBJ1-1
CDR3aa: ASSKEKKGLNTEAF

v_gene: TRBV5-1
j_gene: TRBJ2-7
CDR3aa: ASSLVGQGGNYEQY

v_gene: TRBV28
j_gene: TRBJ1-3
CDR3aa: ASSTRTVSGNTIY

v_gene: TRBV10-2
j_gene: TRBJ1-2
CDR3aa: ASSAGHINYGYT

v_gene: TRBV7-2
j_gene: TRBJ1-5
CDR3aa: ASSLTGTDNQPQH

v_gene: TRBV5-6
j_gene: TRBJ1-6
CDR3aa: ASSLVGVGQYNSPLH

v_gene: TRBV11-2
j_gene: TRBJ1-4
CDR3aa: ASSFTAGGVEKLF

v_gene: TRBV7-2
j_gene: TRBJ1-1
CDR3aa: ASSLEGDRLNTEAF

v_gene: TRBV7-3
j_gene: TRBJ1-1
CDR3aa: ASSLTGGVVNTEAF

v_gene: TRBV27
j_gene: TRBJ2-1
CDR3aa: ASRPRRLAAYNEQF

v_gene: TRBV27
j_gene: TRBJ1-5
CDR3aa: ASRTLLGGNQPQH

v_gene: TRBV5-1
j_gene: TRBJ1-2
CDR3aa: ASSPGYYGYT

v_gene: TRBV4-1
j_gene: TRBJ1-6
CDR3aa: ASSQGPGLNSPLH

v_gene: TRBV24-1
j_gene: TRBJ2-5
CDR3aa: ATSEPGLGGETQY

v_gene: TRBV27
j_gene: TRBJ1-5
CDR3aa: ASIMTGPNSNQPQH

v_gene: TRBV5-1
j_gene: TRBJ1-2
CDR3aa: ASSTQGPNYGYT

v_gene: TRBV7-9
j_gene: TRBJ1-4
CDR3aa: ASSKPTSGLLNEKLF

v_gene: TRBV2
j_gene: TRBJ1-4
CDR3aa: ASEKNRGNEKLF

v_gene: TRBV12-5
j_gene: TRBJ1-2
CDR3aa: ASGLGVAAKNYGYT

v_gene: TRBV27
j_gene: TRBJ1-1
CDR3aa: ASSFQDRGRFEAF

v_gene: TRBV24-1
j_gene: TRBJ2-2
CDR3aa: ATRSNTGELF

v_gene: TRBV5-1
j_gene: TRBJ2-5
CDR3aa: ASSLAGTGTETQY

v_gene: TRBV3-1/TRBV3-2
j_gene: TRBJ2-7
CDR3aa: ASSRTRLAGAPLEQY

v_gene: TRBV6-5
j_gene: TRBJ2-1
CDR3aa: ASTSIAGVANEQF

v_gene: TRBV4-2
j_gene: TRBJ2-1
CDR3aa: ASSQTGLRDNEQF

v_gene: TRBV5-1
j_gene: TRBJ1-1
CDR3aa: ASSLAGGGRDVNTEAF

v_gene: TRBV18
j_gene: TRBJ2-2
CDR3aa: ASSTGTAGELF

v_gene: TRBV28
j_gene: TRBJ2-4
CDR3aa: ASSGHGVAKNIQY

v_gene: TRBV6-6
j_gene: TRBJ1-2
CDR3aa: ASSSFQGDGYT

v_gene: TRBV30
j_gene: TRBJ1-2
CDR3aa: AWSVPANTYGYT

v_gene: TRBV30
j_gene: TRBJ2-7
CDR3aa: AWSVRGTGSAVQY

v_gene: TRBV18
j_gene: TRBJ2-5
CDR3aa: ASSPGQGAAETQY

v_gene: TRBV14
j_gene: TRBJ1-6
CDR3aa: ASSQGQGANSPLH

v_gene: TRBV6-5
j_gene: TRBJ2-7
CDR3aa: ASRATGAKEQY

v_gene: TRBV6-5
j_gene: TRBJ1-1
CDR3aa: ASSRGKNTEAF

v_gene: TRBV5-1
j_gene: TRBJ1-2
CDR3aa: ASSLGGPQQGYYGYT

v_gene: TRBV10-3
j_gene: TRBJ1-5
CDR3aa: AISESAEEPQH

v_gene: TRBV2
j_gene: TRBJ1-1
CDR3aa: ASSARDTSNTEAF

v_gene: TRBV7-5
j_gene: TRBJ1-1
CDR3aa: VRSTGQVWNTEAF

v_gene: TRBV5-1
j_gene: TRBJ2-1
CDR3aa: ASSLGQGFGNEQF

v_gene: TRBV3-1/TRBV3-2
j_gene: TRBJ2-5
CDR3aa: ASSHRQGAETQY

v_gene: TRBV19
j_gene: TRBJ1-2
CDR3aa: ASTGIYGYT

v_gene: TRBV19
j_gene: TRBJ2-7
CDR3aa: ASSRGTSVRNEQY